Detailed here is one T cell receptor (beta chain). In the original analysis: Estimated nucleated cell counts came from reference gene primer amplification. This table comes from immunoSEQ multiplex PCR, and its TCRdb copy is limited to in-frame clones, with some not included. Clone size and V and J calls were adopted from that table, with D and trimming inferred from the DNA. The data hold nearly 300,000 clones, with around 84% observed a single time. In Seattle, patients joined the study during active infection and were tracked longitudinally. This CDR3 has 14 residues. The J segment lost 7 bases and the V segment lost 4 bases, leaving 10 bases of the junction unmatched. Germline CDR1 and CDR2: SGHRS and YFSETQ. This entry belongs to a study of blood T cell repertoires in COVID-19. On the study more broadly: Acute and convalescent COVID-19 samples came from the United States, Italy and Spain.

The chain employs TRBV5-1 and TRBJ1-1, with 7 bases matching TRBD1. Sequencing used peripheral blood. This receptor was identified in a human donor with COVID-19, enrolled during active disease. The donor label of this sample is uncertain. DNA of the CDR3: TGCGCCAGCAGCCAAAGACAGGGTACGGGTGAAGCTTTCTTT. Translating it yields CASSQRQGTGEAFF. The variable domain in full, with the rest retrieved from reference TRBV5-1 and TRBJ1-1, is KAGVTQTPRYLIKTRGQQVTLSCSPISGHRSVSWYQQTPGQGLQFLFEYFSETQRNKGNFPGRFSGRQFSNSRSEMNVSTLELGDSALYLCASSQRQGTGEAFFGQGTRLTVV.